Presented here are 17 T cell receptor beta chains from one specimen sequenced in a study of vaccination and CD4 T cells after COVID-19. The antigens these receptors bind are not known. Treatment described: approximately 11-day PBMC culture with coronavirus spike peptide pools or control peptides (ViraFEST assay). These CD4+ T cells came from an unexposed donor, sampled before the COVID-19 pandemic (2011-2018). With the Oncomine TCR Beta short-read assay, DNA from cultured CD4+ T cells was sequenced. Via MiXCR, TCRdb re-called the PCR reads, giving one row per CDR3 protein. This sample has thousands of distinct CDR3 sequences, with roughly 43% found just once. The specimen was CD4+ T cells from blood, cultured in vitro. Receptor source: a human donor in good health.

The V gene is TRBV6-5, the J gene TRBJ2-3, with 9 bases aligning to TRBD2. This CDR3 is 15 amino acids long. From germline, CDR1 is MNHEY and CDR2 SVGAGI. With 4 bases clipped from V and 1 base from J, the junction kept 3 bases outside the gene matches. CDR3 loop: CASSLAGAGTDTQYF. CDR3 coding DNA: TGTGCCAGCAGTTTAGCGGGAGCCGGCACAGATACGCAGTATTTT.

This clonotype occurred once. V and J are TRBV19 and TRBJ2-1; 9 bases agree with TRBD2. CDR3 length: 15 residues. Germline trimming cut 4 bases from V and 7 bases from J; bases unmatched to any gene: 8. From germline, CDR1 is LNHDA and CDR2 SQIVND (reference sequence). CDR3 residues: CASSTAGGLRNEQFF. The CDR3 nucleotides are TGTGCCAGTAGTACGGCGGGGGGGCTGAGGAATGAGCAGTTCTTC. Filled out from reference TRBV19 and TRBJ2-1, the complete variable domain reads DGGITQSPKYLFRKEGQNVTLSCEQNLNHDAMYWYRQDPGQGLRLIYYSQIVNDFQKGDIAEGYSVSREKKESFPLTVTSAQKNPTAFYLCASSTAGGLRNEQFFGPGTRLTVL.

This clonotype has just a few counts. DNA of the CDR3: TGCAGTGCTAGAGGGGGGGACAGGGGAGGATCCTACAATGAGCAGTTCTTC. It is translated as CSARGGDRGGSYNEQFF. The rearrangement joins TRBV20-1 to TRBJ2-1; TRBD1 matches 10 bases. With V trimmed by 1 base and J by 1 base, 7 bases remained unmatched. This CDR3 is 17 amino acids long. Germline loops: CDR1 DFQATT, CDR2 SNEGSKA (reference sequence).

The chain is built from TRBV7-2 and TRBJ1-2; perhaps TRBD1 as D (5 bases). Trimming took off 1 base at V and 7 bases at J, with 13 bases between the two ends. The germline V gene has CDR1 SGHTA and CDR2 FQGNSA. This CDR3 has 14 amino acids. CDR3 in amino acids: CASSLEPGRAGYTF. In DNA form, the CDR3 reads TGTGCCAGCAGCTTAGAACCAGGGCGCGCTGGCTACACCTTC.

The chain employs TRBV2 and TRBJ1-6, with D hard to call. This CDR3 spans 13 amino acids. Germline V gene sequence: CDR1 SNHLY, CDR2 FYNNEI. Trimming took off 10 bases at V and 7 bases at J, with 14 bases between the two ends. The CDR3 here is CAMVEDGNSPLHF. In DNA form, the CDR3 reads TGTGCCATGGTGGAAGACGGAAATTCACCCCTCCACTTT. The complete variable domain, with remaining parts taken from reference TRBV2 and TRBJ1-6, reads EPEVTQTPSHQVTQMGQEVILRCVPISNHLYFYWYRQILGQKVEFLVSFYNNEISEKSEIFDDQFSVERPDGSNFTLKIRSTKLEDSAMYFCAMVEDGNSPLHFGNGTRLTVT.

This clonotype was recorded a few times. The chain couples TRBV24-1 to TRBJ2-2; no definite D call. Deletions cut 3 bases from V and 6 bases from J, with 13 bases between. Germline assignment: CDR1 KGHDR and CDR2 SFDVKD. This CDR3 comprises 15 residues. This chain's CDR3 is CATSDAVPPPGELFF. DNA for the CDR3: TGTGCCACCAGTGATGCCGTGCCGCCACCCGGGGAGCTGTTTTTT.

This clonotype has only a few counts. The CDR3 is CASSFWGQGGETQYF. The CDR3 region has the DNA TGTGCCAGCAGTTTTTGGGGACAGGGAGGTGAGACCCAGTACTTC. The chain uses TRBV27 and TRBJ2-5; TRBD1 matches 9 bases. The CDR3 sequence is 15 residues long. V lost 3 bases, J lost 5 bases, and 7 bases stayed unmatched. Germline V CDR1 and CDR2: MNHEY, SMNVEV (reference sequence).

This chain joins TRBV20-1 and TRBJ1-2, with a possible D match to TRBD1 (5 bases). This CDR3 has 20 amino acids. The V gene's germline CDR1 is DFQATT and CDR2 SNEGSKA (reference sequence). V dropped 0 bases and J dropped 8 bases, with 34 bases sitting between them. The CDR3 reads CSARDFLGFRADIFGGGYTF. The CDR3 DNA follows: TGCAGTGCTAGAGATTTTTTAGGGTTCCGAGCGGACATCTTCGGAGGAGGCTACACCTTC.

The V call is TRBV19, the J call TRBJ2-1; 7 bases are shared with TRBD2. Trimming at V came to 5 bases and at J to 6 bases, leaving 19 bases not matched to a gene. The CDR3 runs to 18 residues. Germline V gives CDR1 LNHDA, CDR2 SQIVND (reference sequence). The CDR3, as DNA: TGTGCCAGTAGTCCCGGGGTAGCGGGCCTCCCAAGGACCAATGAGCAGTTCTTC. It codes for CASSPGVAGLPRTNEQFF. The complete variable domain, with remaining parts taken from reference TRBV19 and TRBJ2-1, reads DGGITQSPKYLFRKEGQNVTLSCEQNLNHDAMYWYRQDPGQGLRLIYYSQIVNDFQKGDIAEGYSVSREKKESFPLTVTSAQKNPTAFYLCASSPGVAGLPRTNEQFFGPGTRLTVL.

This clonotype was seen more than once but under ten times. The V call is TRBV30, the J call TRBJ1-5; no clear D. Germline V gene data show CDR1 as GTSNPN and CDR2 as SVGIG (reference sequence). V was cut by 0 bases and J by 2 bases, with 8 bases left in between. The CDR3 length is 14 residues. CDR3 sequence: CAWSVLGGNQPQHF. CDR3 sequence (DNA): TGTGCCTGGAGTGTACTGGGAGGCAATCAGCCCCAGCATTTT.

In DNA form, the CDR3 reads TGTGCCAGCAACCGATTAAAGGGGCAGCTATCTGGGGCCAACGTCCTGACTTTC. Its protein product is CASNRLKGQLSGANVLTF. This chain connects TRBV19 to TRBJ2-6; maybe TRBD1 (5 bases). The V gene's germline CDR1 is LNHDA and CDR2 SQIVND (reference sequence). The CDR3 loop spans 18 amino acids. V was cut by 9 bases and J by 1 base, with 22 bases left in between.

The chain links TRBV7-2 to TRBJ1-3; no firm D call. Germline values: CDR1 SGHTA, CDR2 FQGNSA. The CDR3 consists of 15 residues. The V end was cut by 4 bases, the J end by 0 bases, with 10 bases between. The CDR3 sequence is CASSSRESSGNTIYF. The CDR3 DNA follows: TGTGCCAGCAGCTCCCGGGAGAGCTCTGGAAACACCATATATTTT.

This clonotype was observed a handful of times. This chain uses TRBV4-1 with TRBJ1-1; D ambiguous. The germline V gene encodes CDR1 MGHRA and CDR2 YSYEKL. The ends were cut back, 3 bases at V and 1 base at J, with 15 bases in the middle. This CDR3 is 16 amino acids long. CDR3 in DNA: TGCGCCAGCAGCCACCACCCGGCACGGGGGAACACTGAAGCTTTCTTT. Translation gives CASSHHPARGNTEAFF.

This clonotype was detected a few times. The chain links TRBV6-5 to TRBJ2-5; the D call may be TRBD1 or TRBD2 (5 bases each). This CDR3 comprises 12 residues. The germline V gene has CDR1 MNHEY and CDR2 SVGAGI. V gave up 4 bases and J gave up 4 bases, with 7 bases separating them. The CDR3 reads CASSWGPETQYF. The DNA for the CDR3 is TGTGCCAGCAGTTGGGGACCAGAGACCCAGTACTTC.

The genes are TRBV20-1 and TRBJ2-7; 7 bases are a match to TRBD1. Germline trimming cut 5 bases from V and 1 base from J; bases unmatched to any gene: 5. The CDR3 is 13 amino acids. The germline CDR1 and CDR2 sequences are DFQATT and SNEGSKA (reference sequence). The CDR3 DNA reads TGCAGTGCTGGGACAGCCGCTTCCTACGAGCAGTACTTC. This translates into CSAGTAASYEQYF.

The gene calls are TRBV6-5 and TRBJ1-5, with unresolved D. With 2 bases removed from V and 8 bases from J, the gap between germline ends came to 10 bases. This CDR3 region has 13 residues. CDR1 is MNHEY and CDR2 is SVGAGI in the germline V gene. This chain's CDR3 is CASSYDWLEPQHF. CDR3 in DNA: TGTGCCAGCAGTTACGACTGGCTTGAGCCCCAGCATTTT.

The gene calls are TRBV5-1 and TRBJ1-2; a possible D gene is TRBD1 (5 bases). Trimming left V 0 bases short and J 2 bases short, with 8 bases between. The germline V gene encodes CDR1 SGHRS and CDR2 YFSETQ. This CDR3 has 14 amino acids. The CDR3 sequence: CASSLDEGNYGYTF. CDR3 nucleotides: TGCGCCAGCAGCTTGGACGAGGGGAACTATGGCTACACCTTC.